These 18 T cell receptor beta chains came from one sample sequenced in a study of T cell repertoires in cytomegalovirus infection. TCRdb processed the reads anew with MiXCR; each CDR3 protein has one entry. The sample lists about 920,000 distinct CDR3 sequences; 25% to 40% were seen once. Antigens for these TCRs are unknown. The sample here was cultured CD8+ T cells from PBMCs, taken from culture after CMV antigen stimulation. The origin of the receptors is a human donor in good health (CMV status not recorded). Some clones in this sample may be carry-over from other donors' samples.

CDR3 loop: CASSFETSGGANEQFF. The CDR3 DNA sequence: TGTGCCAGCAGCTTCGAAACTAGCGGGGGGGCCAATGAGCAGTTCTTC. The rearrangement links TRBV5-4 to TRBJ2-1; 13 bases line up with TRBD2. Per the germline V gene, CDR1 is SGHNT and CDR2 is YYREEE (reference sequence). J was trimmed by 6 bases and V by 2 bases; bases with no gene match: 5. This CDR3 region has 16 residues.

CDR3 sequence reads: CSARSGLAGGFSYEQYF. The CDR3 DNA reads TGCAGTGCTAGATCGGGACTAGCGGGGGGATTCTCCTACGAGCAGTACTTC. The gene calls are TRBV20-1 and TRBJ2-7; 15 bases map to TRBD2. V trimming: 2 bases; J trimming: 0 bases; junction bases outside the gene matches: 5. Germline V gives CDR1 DFQATT, CDR2 SNEGSKA (reference sequence). This CDR3 is 17 amino acids long.

V and J are TRBV6-6 and TRBJ1-1, with 11 bases lining up with TRBD1. Germline trimming cut 5 bases from V and 3 bases from J; bases unmatched to any gene: 8. The CDR3 consists of 16 residues. From germline, CDR1 is MNHNY and CDR2 SVGAGI (reference sequence). The CDR3 region is CASSPGQGAWDTEAFF. CDR3 in DNA: TGTGCCAGCAGTCCAGGACAGGGGGCTTGGGACACTGAAGCTTTCTTT.

This clonotype was seen just once. Without the conserved terminal phenylalanine or tryptophan, this CDR3 likely stems from a read error. The chain uses TRBV6-5 and TRBJ2-3; D is uncertain. The CDR3 sequence is 13 residues long. Trimming took 4 bases from V and 1 from J, leaving 6 bases between them. Germline CDR1 MNHEY, CDR2 SVGAGI. The CDR3 DNA follows: TGTGCCAGCAGTTCCCGGGGCACAGATACGCAGTATCTT. Translation gives CASSSRGTDTQYL.

This clonotype occurred a few times. The rearrangement joins TRBV7-8 to TRBJ2-5, with D uncertain. This CDR3 is 16 amino acids long. V gave up 0 bases and J gave up 4 bases, with 15 bases separating them. In germline, CDR1 is SGHVS, CDR2 FQNEAQ. CDR3 nucleotide sequence: TGTGCCAGCAGCTTAGCGACGGCTAGACCGCGAGAGACCCAGTACTTC. Its protein product is CASSLATARPRETQYF.

This sequence joins TRBV29-1 and TRBJ1-2; no clear D. Trimming left V 1 base short and J 4 bases short, with 16 bases between. The germline CDR1 and CDR2 sequences are SQVTM and ANQGSEA. This CDR3 is built from 15 residues. The CDR3 DNA sequence: TGCAGCGTTGAAGCAGTCATGTGGGGTGGCTATGGCTACACCTTC. Residues: CSVEAVMWGGYGYTF.

The chain has TRBV19 and TRBJ2-3, with TRBD2 as a possible D gene (7 bases). The CDR3 has 15 amino acids. Trimming pared 5 bases from V and 2 bases from J, leaving 14 bases between. Germline CDR1 LNHDA, CDR2 SQIVND (reference sequence). DNA of the CDR3: TGTGCCAGTAGTGATTGGGGGGGGCCCACAGATACGCAGTATTTT. Its translation is CASSDWGGPTDTQYF.

This clonotype was recorded at least ten times. The CDR3 sequence is CASRQGARGYTF. Written as DNA, the CDR3 is TGTGCCAGCAGGCAGGGGGCGCGAGGCTACACCTTC. The V gene is TRBV12-3 or TRBV12-4, the J gene TRBJ1-2; TRBD1 aligns across 8 bases. Trimming removed 6 bases from V and 8 bases from J; junction bases left unmatched: 5. This CDR3 is 12 amino acids long.

The chain uses TRBV28 and TRBJ2-7, with a weak D call TRBD2 (6 bases). The CDR3 totals 16 residues. The ends were cut back, 5 bases at V and 2 bases at J, with 19 bases in the middle. CDR1 is MDHEN, CDR2 SYDVKM, per germline. CDR3 loop: CASSPLGGFEAYEQYV. CDR3 DNA sequence: TGTGCCAGCAGTCCCCTTGGGGGGTTCGAAGCCTACGAGCAGTACGTC.

V usage is TRBV6-2 or TRBV6-3 and J usage is TRBJ2-2; 8 bases are a match to TRBD2. The length of the CDR3 is 15 residues. The ends lost 8 bases at V and 6 bases at J; junction bases unmatched: 11. Germline V lookup: CDR1 MNHEY, CDR2 SVGEGT. For the CDR3, the DNA is TGTGCCAGCGAAGACCCGATCGGGGGGGCCGGGGAGCTGTTTTTT. Amino acid sequence: CASEDPIGGAGELFF.

Ten or more counts support this clonotype. The CDR3 loop reads CASSPGPAVDTQYF. In DNA, the CDR3 is TGTGCCAGCAGCCCCGGACCGGCCGTGGATACGCAGTATTTT. V is TRBV7-2 and J is TRBJ2-3; D is undetermined. Trimming shortened V by 5 bases and J by 6 bases, and 15 bases separated the two germline ends. From germline, CDR1 is SGHTA and CDR2 FQGNSA. The CDR3 is made up of 14 amino acids.

This clonotype was found a few times. V is TRBV20-1 and J is TRBJ2-1, with D possibly TRBD2 on 7 matching bases. Germline-derived CDR1 and CDR2 are DFQATT and SNEGSKA (reference sequence). The CDR3 runs 15 residues. Trimming removed 6 bases at V and 0 bases at J, with 15 bases between. The CDR3: CSARGRGHSYNEQFF. For the CDR3, the DNA is TGCAGTGCCCGAGGGCGGGGGCACTCCTACAATGAGCAGTTCTTC.

This clonotype was seen a few times. The chain joins TRBV12-3 or TRBV12-4 to TRBJ2-4; no reliable D call. The CDR3 has 14 residues. Between the trimmed V and J ends, which lost 3 bases and 0 bases, there was a span of 6 bases. CDR3 in amino acids: CASSFKGAKNIQYF. In DNA, the CDR3 is TGTGCCAGCAGTTTTAAGGGAGCCAAAAACATTCAGTACTTC.

This clonotype was seen at least ten times. V is TRBV6-1 and J is TRBJ2-2, with D perhaps assigned TRBD1 or TRBD2 (7 bases each). Trimming took 6 bases from V and 7 from J, leaving 15 bases between them. The CDR3 length is 14 residues. Germline V gene data show CDR1 as MNHNS and CDR2 as SASEGT. This chain's CDR3 is CASSPGGANGELFF. CDR3 DNA: TGTGCCAGCAGCCCAGGGGGGGCCAACGGGGAGCTGTTTTTT.

This clonotype occurred many times. The CDR3 is CASSSNSYEQYF. CDR3 in DNA: TGTGCCAGCAGCTCAAACTCCTACGAGCAGTACTTC. V and J are TRBV7-9 and TRBJ2-7; no clear D gene. The CDR3 has 12 residues. Germline lookup yields CDR1 SEHNR and CDR2 FQNEAQ (reference sequence). Trimming left V 4 bases short and J 0 bases short, with 4 bases between.

This clonotype was recorded many times. For the CDR3, the DNA is TGTGCCAGCAGCTTCACAAGAAAAGGGACAACCTCTGGAAACACCATATATTTT. This translates into CASSFTRKGTTSGNTIYF. The chain employs TRBV7-2 and TRBJ1-3, with TRBD1 as a possible D gene (6 bases). V shed 3 bases and J shed 0 bases, with 18 bases lying between them. This CDR3 has 18 residues. Germline V gene data show CDR1 as SGHTA and CDR2 as FQGNSA.

The chain joins TRBV28 to TRBJ2-7; D ambiguous. Between the trimmed V and J ends, which lost 6 bases and 2 bases, there was a span of 5 bases. CDR3 length: 11 residues. Germline CDR1 is MDHEN and CDR2 is SYDVKM. CDR3 nucleotides: TGTGCCAGCAGGGACCCCTACGAGCAGTACTTC. This gives the protein CASRDPYEQYF. Full variable domain (outside the CDR3, taken from reference TRBV28 and TRBJ2-7): DVKVTQSSRYLVKRTGEKVFLECVQDMDHENMFWYRQDPGLGLRLIYFSYDVKMKEKGDIPEGYSVSREKKERFSLILESASTNQTSMYLCASRDPYEQYFGPGTRLTVT.

This clonotype was observed a few times. The V call is TRBV28, the J call TRBJ2-7; D is perhaps TRBD2 (5 bases). CDR3 length: 13 amino acids. Germline CDR1 is MDHEN and CDR2 is SYDVKM. The ends were cut back, 2 bases at V and 5 bases at J, with 10 bases in the middle. DNA for the CDR3: TGTGCCAGCAGTTTACCGTTCGGGGACGAGCAGTACGTC. It codes for CASSLPFGDEQYV.